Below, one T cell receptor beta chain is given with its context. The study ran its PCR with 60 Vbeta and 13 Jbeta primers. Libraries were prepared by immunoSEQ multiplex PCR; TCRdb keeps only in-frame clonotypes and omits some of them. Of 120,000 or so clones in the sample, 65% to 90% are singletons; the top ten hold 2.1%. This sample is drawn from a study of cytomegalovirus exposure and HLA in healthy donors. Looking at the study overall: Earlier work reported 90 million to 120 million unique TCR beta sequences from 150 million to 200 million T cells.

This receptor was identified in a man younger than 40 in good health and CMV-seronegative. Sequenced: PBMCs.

CDR3 amino acids: CASSLQTGFPYEQYF. CDR3 in DNA: TGCGCCAGCAGCCTGCAGACAGGGTTCCCCTACGAGCAGTACTTC. The chain combines TRBV5-1 with TRBJ2-7; 7 nucleotides line up with TRBD1. Looked up from germline, CDR1 is SGHRS and CDR2 is YFSETQ. CDR3 size: 15 residues. With 4 bases clipped from V and 2 bases from J, the junction kept 9 bases outside the gene matches.